This T cell receptor beta chain was captured by sequencing in a study of blood T cell repertoires in COVID-19. Trimming shortened V by 8 bases and J by 0 bases, and 16 bases separated the two germline ends. Germline lookup yields CDR1 LNHDA and CDR2 SQIVND (reference sequence). The CDR3 runs 15 residues. Cohort 3 donors were reported recovered after two negative PCRs, clearance, or symptom resolution. This clone came up once. The repertoire was sequenced with immunoSEQ multiplex PCR; TCRdb's copy has only in-frame clones and lacks some. The sample has roughly 230,000 clones, 82% seen once. The origin of this receptor is a woman aged 60-70 years who had recovered from COVID-19. Input material: PBMCs or T cells enriched from blood (not recorded which). V gene TRBV19 combines with J gene TRBJ1-1, with D unclear. CDR3 DNA sequence: TGTGCCAGTCTGGAGTATGCGGGCATGAACACTGAAGCTTTCTTT. Protein product: CASLEYAGMNTEAFF.